These 31 T cell receptor beta chains were all obtained from the same sample, sequenced in a study of blood T cell repertoires in COVID-19. Sequencing was performed with immunoSEQ multiplex PCR; in TCRdb, only in-frame clones are kept and a portion is missing. This table has 220,000 or so clones, under 90% appearing once. Sequences were obtained from peripheral blood. Receptor source: a man in his fifties or sixties who had recovered from COVID-19.

The CDR3 DNA follows: TGTGCCAGTAGTATCCGGGACAGGGATTTCCCTTATGGCTACACCTTC. It translates to CASSIRDRDFPYGYTF. The chain employs TRBV19 and TRBJ1-2; 9 nucleotides agree with TRBD1. This CDR3 has 16 residues. After removal of 3 bases from V and 5 bases from J, the junction contained 10 bases not matched to a gene. CDR1 LNHDA and CDR2 SQIVND come from the germline V gene (reference sequence).

The rearrangement joins TRBV29-1 to TRBJ1-1; 9 bases match TRBD1. The CDR3 extends over 11 amino acids. Germline-derived CDR1 and CDR2 are SQVTM and ANQGSEA. CDR3 protein: CTAGGTGEAFF. CDR3 DNA sequence: TGCACCGCGGGGGGGACAGGGGAAGCTTTCTTT.

The chain joins TRBV11-3 to TRBJ2-7, with a possible D match to TRBD2 (5 bases). The CDR3 runs 14 residues. Trimming shortened V by 5 bases and J by 6 bases, and 17 bases separated the two germline ends. The V gene's germline CDR1 is SGHNT and CDR2 YENEEA. CDR3 nucleotide sequence: TGTGCCAGCAGCCCCCGAGAGGGTTTGGGCGAGCAGTACTTC. Protein: CASSPREGLGEQYF.

The genes are TRBV5-1 and TRBJ2-7, with 8 positions matching TRBD2. CDR1 and CDR2 from the germline V gene are SGHRS and YFSETQ. After removal of 0 bases from V and 3 bases from J, the junction contained 5 bases not matched to a gene. The CDR3 is 15 residues long. The CDR3 coding sequence is TGCGCCAGCAGCTTGGACGGGGCGGGGGGCTACGAGCAGTACTTC. This gives the protein CASSLDGAGGYEQYF.

This chain links TRBV5-1 with TRBJ2-2; no clear D. Trimming took off 5 bases at V and 2 bases at J, with 4 bases between the two ends. The length of the CDR3 is 12 residues. The V gene's germline CDR1 is SGHRS and CDR2 YFSETQ. CDR3 in amino acids: CASSPNTGELFF. DNA of the CDR3: TGCGCCAGCAGTCCAAACACCGGGGAGCTGTTTTTT.

The rearrangement joins TRBV3-1 (or the pseudogene TRBV3-2) to TRBJ2-3; TRBD2 matches at 7 bases. V was pared by 4 bases and J by 1 base, with 11 bases of the junction left unmatched. This CDR3 is 17 amino acids long. The V gene's germline CDR1 is LGHDT and CDR2 YNNKEL (reference sequence). CDR3 in amino acids: CASSPRGQRGRTDTQYF. Written as DNA, the CDR3 is TGTGCCAGCAGCCCAAGGGGCCAGCGGGGCCGCACAGATACGCAGTATTTT.

V is TRBV7-8 and J is TRBJ1-3; 9 nucleotides agree with TRBD1. J was trimmed by 1 base and V by 6 bases; bases with no gene match: 7. The CDR3 is made up of 16 amino acids. Germline assignment: CDR1 SGHVS and CDR2 FQNEAQ. CDR3 loop: CASRSLGQGSGNTIYF. As DNA, the CDR3 is TGTGCCAGCAGGTCGCTTGGACAGGGGTCTGGAAACACCATATATTTT.

V gene TRBV6-5 combines with J gene TRBJ2-7; the D gene is possibly TRBD1 (6 bases). The V gene's germline CDR1 is MNHEY and CDR2 SVGAGI. With 6 bases removed from V and 1 base from J, the gap between germline ends came to 16 bases. The CDR3 sequence is 15 residues long. The CDR3 region has the DNA TGTGCCAGCAGCTACCACCCGACAGGTTCCTACGAGCAGTACTTC. Its protein product is CASSYHPTGSYEQYF.

The table lists this clone with a few counts. This rearrangement joins TRBV4-2 to TRBJ2-1; maybe TRBD1 (5 bases). This CDR3 contains 13 residues. Germline CDR1 and CDR2: LGHNA and YNFKEQ. Deletions cut 4 bases from V and 3 bases from J, with 7 bases between. The DNA of the CDR3 is TGTGCCAGCAGCCTCACAGGCTACAATGAGCAGTTCTTC. It encodes CASSLTGYNEQFF.

The chain employs TRBV20-1 and TRBJ1-1; D possibly corresponds to TRBD1 (5 bases). The CDR3 is made up of 14 amino acids. Per germline, CDR1 DFQATT and CDR2 SNEGSKA (reference sequence). The V end was cut by 3 bases, the J end by 3 bases, with 14 bases between. The CDR3 DNA follows: TGCAGTGCTAGTCATTTGACAGTTTACACTGAAGCTTTCTTT. Translating gives CSASHLTVYTEAFF.

The chain has TRBV3-1 (or the pseudogene TRBV3-2) and TRBJ1-2; D uncertain. Germline-derived CDR1 and CDR2 are LGHDT and YNNKEL (reference sequence). Trimming pared 4 bases from V and 8 bases from J, leaving 14 bases between. The CDR3 runs 13 residues. The CDR3 is CASSLRTGSGYTF. The CDR3 nucleotides read TGTGCCAGCAGCCTCCGGACGGGGAGCGGCTACACCTTC.

A few counts support this clone. The V and J genes are TRBV6-2 or TRBV6-3 and TRBJ2-3; possibly TRBD1 for D (6 bases). CDR1 MNHEY and CDR2 SVGEGT come from the germline V gene. The CDR3 is made up of 15 amino acids. Deletions cut 2 bases from V and 2 bases from J, with 11 bases between. For the CDR3, the DNA is TGTGCCAGCAGTTACGAGGGGGTAAACACAGATACGCAGTATTTT. This codes for CASSYEGVNTDTQYF.

V and J are TRBV7-9 and TRBJ2-3; D is unresolved. The germline V gene encodes CDR1 SEHNR and CDR2 FQNEAQ (reference sequence). This CDR3 is 13 amino acids long. Trimming removed 5 bases at V and 6 bases at J, with 12 bases between. CDR3 DNA sequence: TGTGCCAGCAGCCCTGCCTTCGGGGATACGCAGTATTTT. Encoded protein: CASSPAFGDTQYF.

This clone was seen at least ten times. This chain connects TRBV5-1 to TRBJ2-5; the match to TRBD2 covers 7 bases. The CDR3 contains 17 residues. Germline loops: CDR1 SGHRS, CDR2 YFSETQ. V lost 4 bases to trimming and J lost 2 bases; unmatched junction nucleotides: 14. The CDR3 region has the DNA TGCGCCAGCAGCACTGGCATTGGAGCGGGGTTACAAGAGACCCAGTACTTC. As protein: CASSTGIGAGLQETQYF.

In the case of this clone: The sample has other DNA sequences that encode this CDR3 too. V is TRBV9 and J is TRBJ2-7, with TRBD2 identical over 7 bases. CDR3 length: 14 residues. Looked up from germline, CDR1 is SGDLS and CDR2 is YYNGEE. The V segment lost 2 bases and the J segment 1 base; nucleotides outside the gene matches: 3. The CDR3, as DNA: TGTGCCAGCAGCGTGGGGGGGATTTCCTACGAGCAGTACTTC. Its protein is CASSVGGISYEQYF.

The chain couples TRBV20-1 to TRBJ1-1; D not certain. CDR3 size: 13 residues. Germline assignment: CDR1 DFQATT and CDR2 SNEGSKA (reference sequence). Trimming shortened V by 3 bases and J by 2 bases, and 10 bases separated the two germline ends. CDR3 nucleotide sequence: TGCAGTGCTAGTAAGACAATTAACACTGAAGCTTTCTTT. Its translation is CSASKTINTEAFF.

The gene calls are TRBV28 and TRBJ2-7; 7 bases are a match to TRBD1. The CDR3 runs to 13 residues. Per germline, CDR1 MDHEN and CDR2 SYDVKM. The V segment lost 4 bases and the J segment 3 bases; nucleotides outside the gene matches: 3. CDR3 residues: CASSWDSRYEQYF. DNA for the CDR3: TGTGCCAGCAGTTGGGACAGCCGCTACGAGCAGTACTTC. Looking up the rest from reference TRBV28 and TRBJ2-7 gives the full variable domain: DVKVTQSSRYLVKRTGEKVFLECVQDMDHENMFWYRQDPGLGLRLIYFSYDVKMKEKGDIPEGYSVSREKKERFSLILESASTNQTSMYLCASSWDSRYEQYFGPGTRLTVT.

The chain links TRBV5-1 to TRBJ1-6; 10 bases align to TRBD1. Germline V gene sequence: CDR1 SGHRS, CDR2 YFSETQ. The V segment lost 0 bases and the J segment 10 bases; nucleotides outside the gene matches: 7. The CDR3 consists of 16 residues. Here the CDR3 DNA reads TGCGCCAGCAGCTTGGAAGGACAGGGGGTAGAGTCACCCCTCCACTTT. Its translation: CASSLEGQGVESPLHF. Filled out from reference TRBV5-1 and TRBJ1-6, the complete variable domain reads KAGVTQTPRYLIKTRGQQVTLSCSPISGHRSVSWYQQTPGQGLQFLFEYFSETQRNKGNFPGRFSGRQFSNSRSEMNVSTLELGDSALYLCASSLEGQGVESPLHFGNGTRLTVT.

The chain is built from TRBV9 and TRBJ1-2; 9 positions match TRBD1. This CDR3 is built from 15 residues. Looked up from germline, CDR1 is SGDLS and CDR2 is YYNGEE. J lost 2 bases, V lost 3 bases, and 5 bases had no gene match. The CDR3 bases are TGTGCCAGCAGCGCGACAGGACAGGGGAACTATGGCTACACCTTC. The encoded protein is CASSATGQGNYGYTF.

The J gene is TRBJ1-3, the V gene TRBV9, with a possible D match to TRBD1 (6 bases). V gave up 0 bases and J gave up 4 bases, with 11 bases separating them. CDR1 is SGDLS and CDR2 is YYNGEE in the germline V gene. The length of the CDR3 is 15 residues. The CDR3 is CASSVGAGAGNTIYF. CDR3 nucleotides: TGTGCCAGCAGCGTAGGAGCAGGGGCAGGAAACACCATATATTTT.

This chain uses TRBV6-2 or TRBV6-3 with TRBJ2-5, with 8 positions matching TRBD2. The germline V gene has CDR1 MNHEY and CDR2 SVGEGT. The ends lost 7 bases at V and 3 bases at J; junction bases unmatched: 10. The CDR3 is 15 amino acids. The CDR3 nucleotides are TGTGCCAGCACCCCCGGGGGGGCGGGGGAAGAGACCCAGTACTTC. Its translation: CASTPGGAGEETQYF.

The chain employs TRBV25-1 and TRBJ2-3, with a tentative D call TRBD2 (5 bases). V gave up 4 bases and J gave up 6 bases, with 23 bases separating them. The CDR3 is 17 amino acids. Germline V gene data show CDR1 as MGHDK and CDR2 as SYGVNS. The CDR3 loop reads CASSGGWTEGLRDTQYF. The CDR3 DNA follows: TGTGCCAGCAGTGGCGGCTGGACTGAAGGGTTGAGGGATACGCAGTATTTT.

The chain recombines TRBV6-4 with TRBJ2-7, with 14 bases fitting TRBD2. CDR1 is MRHNA, CDR2 SNTAGT, per germline. Trimming removed 5 bases from V and 3 bases from J; junction bases left unmatched: 9. This CDR3 is 17 amino acids long. The CDR3 DNA reads as TGTGCCAGCAGTATCCCGGGACTAGCGGGAGAATTCTACGAGCAGTACTTC. Encoded protein: CASSIPGLAGEFYEQYF.

The gene calls are TRBV24-1 and TRBJ2-7; the D gene is possibly TRBD1 (6 bases). The germline V and J ends were trimmed by 0 bases and 3 bases, with 20 bases remaining between them. There are 18 residues in the CDR3. Germline values: CDR1 KGHDR, CDR2 SFDVKD. CDR3 amino acids: CATSDLQRLGHSHYEQYF. The DNA of the CDR3 is TGTGCCACCAGTGATTTGCAACGTTTGGGACACAGTCACTACGAGCAGTACTTC.

The CDR3 region is CASSVDLSSYNEQFF. DNA for the CDR3: TGTGCCAGCAGCGTAGACCTAAGCTCCTACAATGAGCAGTTCTTC. The chain couples TRBV9 to TRBJ2-1; D gene ambiguous. The V gene's germline CDR1 is SGDLS and CDR2 YYNGEE. V was pared by 0 bases and J by 0 bases, with 7 bases between. CDR3 size: 15 residues.

Details on this clone: Other DNA sequences in the same sample also yield this CDR3. The chain couples TRBV5-1 to TRBJ1-1, with D maybe TRBD1 (6 bases). V was cut by 2 bases and J by 0 bases, with 8 bases left in between. Germline loops: CDR1 SGHRS, CDR2 YFSETQ. The CDR3 sequence is 14 residues long. This chain's CDR3 is CASSLQGMNTEAFF. The DNA of the CDR3 is TGCGCCAGCAGCTTACAGGGTATGAACACTGAAGCTTTCTTT.

This clone was seen only once. V usage is TRBV7-9 and J usage is TRBJ2-5; 9 bases line up with TRBD1. The germline V gene has CDR1 SEHNR and CDR2 FQNEAQ (reference sequence). The CDR3 totals 15 residues. Trimming took 5 bases from V and 4 from J; bases not matched to a gene: 8. CDR3 residues: CASSIITGGGETQYF. CDR3 coding DNA: TGTGCCAGCAGCATCATCACAGGGGGCGGAGAGACCCAGTACTTC.

The chain couples TRBV9 to TRBJ1-1; 10 positions match TRBD1. This CDR3 has 16 residues. The V and J ends lost 3 bases and 7 bases, in that order; junction bases with no gene match: 12. Germline CDR1 SGDLS, CDR2 YYNGEE. This CDR3 reads CASSGGGTGVRDEAFF. Written as DNA, the CDR3 is TGTGCCAGCAGCGGCGGAGGGACAGGGGTTCGAGATGAAGCTTTCTTT. The entire variable domain, with the rest obtained from reference TRBV9 and TRBJ1-1, is as follows: DSGVTQTPKHLITATGQRVTLRCSPRSGDLSVYWYQQSLDQGLQFLIQYYNGEERAKGNILERFSAQQFPDLHSELNLSSLELGDSALYFCASSGGGTGVRDEAFFGQGTRLTVV.

The J gene is TRBJ2-2, the V gene TRBV27; 7 nucleotides align to TRBD1. Looked up from germline, CDR1 is MNHEY and CDR2 is SMNVEV (reference sequence). The length of the CDR3 is 15 residues. The V segment lost 6 bases and the J segment 6 bases; nucleotides outside the gene matches: 10. CDR3 sequence: CASSSTGVGAGELFF. CDR3 DNA: TGTGCCAGCAGCTCTACAGGGGTAGGAGCCGGGGAGCTGTTTTTT.

Notes on this clone: An end of the junction differs from the germline gene, which may be a read error. The chain recombines TRBV7-7 with TRBJ2-3; 9 positions match TRBD2. The CDR3 runs to 15 residues. Germline V gene data show CDR1 as SSHAT and CDR2 as FNYEAQ (reference sequence). This CDR3 is CASSLVAGGADTQYF. CDR3 nucleotide sequence: TGTGCTAGCAGCTTAGTCGCGGGAGGGGCGGATACGCAGTATTTT.

This chain uses TRBV7-2 with TRBJ2-5; TRBD1 matches 8 bases. Germline V lookup: CDR1 SGHTA, CDR2 FQGNSA. Trimming removed 5 bases from V and 0 bases from J; junction bases left unmatched: 2. This CDR3 spans 14 amino acids. The CDR3 region has the DNA TGTGCCAGCAGCCGGACAGGGTACCAAGAGACCCAGTACTTC. This sequence encodes CASSRTGYQETQYF.